Described below is a single T cell receptor (beta chain) sequence and its context. Its antigen remains unidentified. These data are taken from a study of T cell responses to AZD1222 COVID-19 vaccine. Study-level results: CD4 TCRs linked to vaccination spanned spike, dominating at 160-218 and 743-854. The breadth and depth of Spike-specific TCRs increased once two AZD1222 doses had been given. Donors, mostly white British, included more females; clonal diversity was possibly underestimated.

CDR3 length: 21 residues. Data came from immunoSEQ multiplex PCR; TCRdb stores just in-frame clones and leaves some out. The sample yields about 100,000 clones, 70% to 90% seen once. The rearrangement links TRBV1 to TRBJ2-1; the D call TRBD2 from the table was never checked on the DNA. TRBV1 corresponds to a pseudogene. The starting material was peripheral blood, obtained on day 0 of AZD1222 vaccination. The receptor comes from an adult in good health. CDR3 nucleotides: TGCACCAGCAGCCAAGACCCAACCACTAGTGGGGGGGCGGCTTCCTACAATGAGCAGTTCTTC. Protein: CTSSQDPTTSGGAASYNEQFF.